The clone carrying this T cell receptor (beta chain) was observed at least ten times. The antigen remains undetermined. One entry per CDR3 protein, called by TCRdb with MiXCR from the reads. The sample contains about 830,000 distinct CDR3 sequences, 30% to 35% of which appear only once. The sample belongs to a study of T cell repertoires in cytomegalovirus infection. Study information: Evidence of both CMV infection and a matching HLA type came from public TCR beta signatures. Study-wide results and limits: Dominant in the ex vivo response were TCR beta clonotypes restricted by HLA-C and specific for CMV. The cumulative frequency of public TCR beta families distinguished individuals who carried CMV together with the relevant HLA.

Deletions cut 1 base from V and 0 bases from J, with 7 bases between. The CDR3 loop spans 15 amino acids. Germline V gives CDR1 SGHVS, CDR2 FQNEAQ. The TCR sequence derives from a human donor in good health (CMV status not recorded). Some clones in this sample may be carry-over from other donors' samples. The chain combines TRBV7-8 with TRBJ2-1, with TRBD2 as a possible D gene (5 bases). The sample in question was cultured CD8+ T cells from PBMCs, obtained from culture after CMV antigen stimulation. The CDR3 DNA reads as TGTGCCAGCAGCTTAGGAGCGGACTCCTACAATGAGCAGTTCTTC. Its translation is CASSLGADSYNEQFF.